This TCR beta chain emerged from a study of OX40 agonist ivuxolimab in advanced cancers. Overall study context: Earlier anti-PD-1, anti-PD-L1 or anti-CTLA-4 therapy was permitted; around 40% had received some. Partial response was recorded in three patients: one hepatocellular carcinoma and two cutaneous melanoma cases.

General study findings and limits: With doses of 0.1 to 3.0 mg/kg, CD4+ and CD8+ blood T cells had undergone clonal expansion by week 6.

Only one count was recorded for this clone. As yet, its antigen is unknown. Using immunoSEQ multiplex PCR, the repertoire was profiled, and TCRdb retains in-frame clones only, with some absent. The sample consists of approximately 91,000 clones, roughly 84% of them appearing once. The CDR3 spans 11 residues. V was shortened by 3 bases and J by 11 bases, with 8 bases between the two germline ends. Germline lookup yields CDR1 ENHRY and CDR2 SYGVKD. This chain uses TRBV10-3 with TRBJ2-1; D gene ambiguous. This material consisted of CD4+ or CD8+ T cells sorted from blood, taken in a trial of the OX40 agonist ivuxolimab. This TCR was sampled from an adult with an advanced solid tumor such as melanoma, head and neck, liver or kidney cancer. The CDR3: CAISDSRQQFF. The DNA for the CDR3 is TGTGCCATCAGTGATAGCCGACAGCAGTTCTTC.